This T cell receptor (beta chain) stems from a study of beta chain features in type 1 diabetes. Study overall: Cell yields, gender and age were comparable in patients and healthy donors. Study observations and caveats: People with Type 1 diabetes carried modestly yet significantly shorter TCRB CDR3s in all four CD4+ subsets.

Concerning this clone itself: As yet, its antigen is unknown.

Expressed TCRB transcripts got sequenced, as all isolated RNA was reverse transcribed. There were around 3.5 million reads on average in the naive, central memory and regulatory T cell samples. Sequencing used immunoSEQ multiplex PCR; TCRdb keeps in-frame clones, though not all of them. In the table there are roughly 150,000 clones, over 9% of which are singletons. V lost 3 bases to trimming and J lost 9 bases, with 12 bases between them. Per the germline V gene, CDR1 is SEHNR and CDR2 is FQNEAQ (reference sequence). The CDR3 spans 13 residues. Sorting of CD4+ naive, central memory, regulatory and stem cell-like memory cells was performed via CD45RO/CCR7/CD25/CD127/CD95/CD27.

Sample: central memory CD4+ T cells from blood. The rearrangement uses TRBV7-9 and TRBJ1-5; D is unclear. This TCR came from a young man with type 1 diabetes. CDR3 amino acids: CASSLEGRLPQHF. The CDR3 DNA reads TGTGCCAGCAGCTTGGAGGGTCGGTTGCCCCAGCATTTT.